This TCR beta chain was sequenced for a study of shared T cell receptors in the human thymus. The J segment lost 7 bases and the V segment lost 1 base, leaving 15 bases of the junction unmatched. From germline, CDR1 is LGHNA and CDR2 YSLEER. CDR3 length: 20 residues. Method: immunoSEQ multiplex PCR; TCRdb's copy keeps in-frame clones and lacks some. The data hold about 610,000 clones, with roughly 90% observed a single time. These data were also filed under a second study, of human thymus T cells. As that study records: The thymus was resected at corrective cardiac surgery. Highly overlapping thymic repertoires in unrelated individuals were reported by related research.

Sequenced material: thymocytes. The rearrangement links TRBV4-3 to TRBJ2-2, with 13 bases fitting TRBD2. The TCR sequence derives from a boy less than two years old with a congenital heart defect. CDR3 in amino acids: CASSQGTSGRSRRGDGELFF. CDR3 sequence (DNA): TGCGCCAGCAGCCAAGGGACTAGCGGGAGATCCCGAAGAGGTGACGGGGAGCTGTTTTTT.